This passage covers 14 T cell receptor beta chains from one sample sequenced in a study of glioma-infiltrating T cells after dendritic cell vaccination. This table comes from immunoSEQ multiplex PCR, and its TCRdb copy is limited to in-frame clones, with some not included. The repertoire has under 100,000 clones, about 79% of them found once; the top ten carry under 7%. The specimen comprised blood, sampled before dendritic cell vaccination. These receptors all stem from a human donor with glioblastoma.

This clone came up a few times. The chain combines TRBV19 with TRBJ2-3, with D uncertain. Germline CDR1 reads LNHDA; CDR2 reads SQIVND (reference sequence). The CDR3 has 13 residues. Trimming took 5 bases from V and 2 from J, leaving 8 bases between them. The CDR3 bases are TGTGCCAGTAGTTGGAGACCCACAGATACGCAGTATTTT. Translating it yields CASSWRPTDTQYF.

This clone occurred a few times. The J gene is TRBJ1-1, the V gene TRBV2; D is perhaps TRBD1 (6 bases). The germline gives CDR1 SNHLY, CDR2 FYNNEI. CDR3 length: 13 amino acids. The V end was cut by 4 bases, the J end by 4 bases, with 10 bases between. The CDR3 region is CASSGQVGTEAFF. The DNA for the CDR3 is TGTGCCAGCAGTGGACAGGTCGGCACTGAAGCTTTCTTT.

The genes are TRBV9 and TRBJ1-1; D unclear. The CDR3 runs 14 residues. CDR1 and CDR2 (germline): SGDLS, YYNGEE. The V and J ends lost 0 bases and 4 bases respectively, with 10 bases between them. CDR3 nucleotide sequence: TGTGCCAGCAGCGTAGAGGCGGCCCTCACTGAAGCTTTCTTT. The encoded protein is CASSVEAALTEAFF.

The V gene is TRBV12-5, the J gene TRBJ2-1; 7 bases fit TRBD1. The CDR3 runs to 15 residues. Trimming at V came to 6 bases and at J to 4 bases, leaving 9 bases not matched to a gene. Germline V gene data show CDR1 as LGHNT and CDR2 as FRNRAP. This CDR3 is CASGKGGLRYNEQFF. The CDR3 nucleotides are TGTGCTAGTGGAAAAGGGGGCCTTCGGTACAATGAGCAGTTCTTC. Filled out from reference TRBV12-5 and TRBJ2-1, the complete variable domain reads DARVTQTPRHKVTEMGQEVTMRCQPILGHNTVFWYRQTMMQGLELLAYFRNRAPLDDSGMPKDRFSAEMPDATLATLKIQPSEPRDSAVYFCASGKGGLRYNEQFFGPGTRLTVL.

The CDR3 spells CASSWDRYNSPLHF. CDR3 in DNA: TGTGCCAGCAGTTGGGACAGGTATAATTCACCCCTCCACTTT. The chain links TRBV2 to TRBJ1-6, with 8 bases matching TRBD1. V lost 5 bases, J lost 4 bases, and 1 base stayed unmatched. CDR1 SNHLY and CDR2 FYNNEI come from the germline V gene. The CDR3 runs to 14 residues.

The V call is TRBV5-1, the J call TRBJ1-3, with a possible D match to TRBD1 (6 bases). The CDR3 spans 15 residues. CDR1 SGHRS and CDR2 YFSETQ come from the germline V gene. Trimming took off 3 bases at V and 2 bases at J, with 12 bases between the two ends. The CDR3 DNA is TGCGCCAGCAGCTCTTCAGGGGCTACTGGAAACACCATATATTTT. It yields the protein CASSSSGATGNTIYF.

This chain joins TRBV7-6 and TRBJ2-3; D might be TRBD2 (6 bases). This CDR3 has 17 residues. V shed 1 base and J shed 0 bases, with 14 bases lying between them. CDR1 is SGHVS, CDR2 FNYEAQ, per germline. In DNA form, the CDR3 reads TGTGCCAGCAGCTTAGGGCCCGCTAGCGCTAGCACAGATACGCAGTATTTT. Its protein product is CASSLGPASASTDTQYF.

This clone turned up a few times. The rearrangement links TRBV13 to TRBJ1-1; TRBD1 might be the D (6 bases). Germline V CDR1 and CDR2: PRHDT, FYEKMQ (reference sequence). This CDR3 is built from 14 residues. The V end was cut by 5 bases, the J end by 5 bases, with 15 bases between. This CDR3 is CASSLQGRRTEAFF. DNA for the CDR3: TGTGCCAGCAGCCTACAGGGCCGAAGAACTGAAGCTTTCTTT.

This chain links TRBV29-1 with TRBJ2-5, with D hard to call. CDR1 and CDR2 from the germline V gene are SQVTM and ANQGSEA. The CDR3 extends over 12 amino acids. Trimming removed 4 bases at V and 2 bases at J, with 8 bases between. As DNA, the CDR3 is TGCAGCGTTGTCTCCGTACAAGAGACCCAGTACTTC. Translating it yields CSVVSVQETQYF.

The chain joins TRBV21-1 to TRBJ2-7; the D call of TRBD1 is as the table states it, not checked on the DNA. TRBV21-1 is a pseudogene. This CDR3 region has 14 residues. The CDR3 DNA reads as TGTGCCAGCAGCAATGAATTTTGGCCCTACGAGCAGTACTTC. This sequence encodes CASSNEFWPYEQYF.

CDR3 amino acids: CASSLGEYSNQPQHF. The CDR3 coding sequence is TGTGCCAGCAGCTTAGGGGAGTATAGCAATCAGCCCCAGCATTTT. The J gene is TRBJ1-5, the V gene TRBV7-9; D gene ambiguous. This CDR3 region has 15 residues. With 1 base removed from V and 0 bases from J, the gap between germline ends came to 7 bases. Germline-derived CDR1 and CDR2 are SEHNR and FQNEAQ (reference sequence).

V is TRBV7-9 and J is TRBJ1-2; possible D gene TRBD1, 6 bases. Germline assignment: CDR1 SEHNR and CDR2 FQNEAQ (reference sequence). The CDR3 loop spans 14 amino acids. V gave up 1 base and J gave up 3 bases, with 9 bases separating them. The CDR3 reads CASSLEDRYYGYTF. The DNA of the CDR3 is TGTGCCAGCAGCTTAGAGGACAGATACTATGGCTACACCTTC.

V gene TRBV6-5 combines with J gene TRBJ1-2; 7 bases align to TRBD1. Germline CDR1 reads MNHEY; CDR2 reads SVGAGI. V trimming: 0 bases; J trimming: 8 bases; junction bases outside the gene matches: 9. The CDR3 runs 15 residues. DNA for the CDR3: TGTGCCAGCAGTTACTCGGGGACAGATCGTCGCGGCTACACCTTC. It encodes CASSYSGTDRRGYTF.

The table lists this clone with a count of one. CDR3 sequence reads: CASRNRGLGYTF. CDR3 bases: TGTGCCAGCAGGAACAGGGGGCTTGGCTACACCTTC. This chain links TRBV6-6 with TRBJ1-2, with 9 bases matching TRBD1. There are 12 residues in the CDR3. With 6 bases clipped from V and 7 bases from J, the junction kept 3 bases outside the gene matches. CDR1 is MNHNY, CDR2 SVGAGI, per germline (reference sequence).